These T cell receptor beta chains were read from a single sample in a study of T cell changes during pregnancy in multiple sclerosis. Profiled with immunoSEQ multiplex PCR; TCRdb holds only in-frame clones, not every one. The table includes 57,000 or so clones, around 90% detected once. Material: peripheral blood, obtained in the second trimester of pregnancy. These receptors came from a female donor with multiple sclerosis, enrolled in a pregnancy study. Both conserved end residues are part of each CDR3. Each record gives: V gene, D gene, CDR3 length, clone size, J gene, CDR3 DNA, CDR3 protein. A D gene is named only where the DNA matches it firmly. Clone sizes are given selectively: once, few, many, or a class where the clone is expanded.

TRBV11-2	TRBD1	15	-	TRBJ1-4	TGTGCCAGCAGCCCCCTGGACAGGGTTAATGAAAAACTGTTTTTT	CASSPLDRVNEKLFF
TRBV9	-	14	-	TRBJ2-2	TGTGCCAGCAGCCCACAGGGCATTCACGGGGAGCTGTTTTTT	CASSPQGIHGELFF
TRBV19	TRBD1	22	-	TRBJ2-6	TGTGCCAGTAGTTCGTCGATTTTCGTCTCCTGGGACAGTCTCCCTGGGGCCAACGTCCTGACTTTC	CASSSSIFVSWDSLPGANVLTF
TRBV4-2	-	15	-	TRBJ2-1	TGTGCCAGCAGCCAAGATCGGGAACCATACAATGAGCAGTTCTTC	CASSQDREPYNEQFF
TRBV9	-	15	-	TRBJ2-2	TGTGCCAGCAGCGTTAACAGGGTCGGGTCCGGGGAGCTGTTTTTT	CASSVNRVGSGELFF
TRBV4-1	-	16	-	TRBJ2-7	TGCGCCAGCAGCCGCCAAGACTACAGGGCCTGGGGCGAGCAGTACTTC	CASSRQDYRAWGEQYF
TRBV15	-	16	-	TRBJ2-3	TGTGCCACCAGCAGAAATCAGCGGACCATCACAGATACGCAGTATTTT	CATSRNQRTITDTQYF
TRBV7-2	-	14	-	TRBJ2-3	TGTGCCAGCAGCTTAGGAGGGCGCCGGGATACGCAGTATTTT	CASSLGGRRDTQYF
TRBV21-1	-	15	-	TRBJ2-4	TGTGCCAGCAGCAAAATCCGGACGGGGGAAAACATTCAGTACTTC	CASSKIRTGENIQYF
TRBV6-1	TRBD1	13	-	TRBJ1-3	TGTGCCAGTGGCACAGGGGGTGGAAACACCATATATTTT	CASGTGGGNTIYF
TRBV4-1	-	15	-	TRBJ2-5	TGCGCCAGCAGCCAAGATTTGCGCCCACAAGAGACCCAGTACTTC	CASSQDLRPQETQYF
TRBV7-2	-	16	-	TRBJ1-2	TGTGCCAGCAGCGCTACGCAGGGGCGTTCGAACTATGGCTACACCTTC	CASSATQGRSNYGYTF
TRBV7-9	-	16	few	TRBJ2-7	TGTGCCAGCAGCTTTTCAACCGGGACAATAACCTACGAGCAGTACTTC	CASSFSTGTITYEQYF
TRBV5-6	-	14	-	TRBJ1-1	TGTGCCAGCAGCGCGGGGACTTCGCTGAGTTCGGCTTTCTTT	CASSAGTSLSSAFF
TRBV9	-	15	-	TRBJ2-1	TGTGCCAGCAGCGTAGTATCCAGGTCGGGGGATGAGCAGTTCTTC	CASSVVSRSGDEQFF
TRBV5-4	-	13	-	TRBJ1-1	TGTGCCAGCAGTTCACGGGGGGACACTGAAGCTTTCTTT	CASSSRGDTEAFF
TRBV5-5	TRBD1	17	-	TRBJ1-6	TGTGCCAGCAGCTTTTTTTCTAGGACAGGGCGAGATTCACCCCTCCACTTT	CASSFFSRTGRDSPLHF
TRBV29-1	-	12	-	TRBJ2-2	TGCAGCGTTGCTCGGGAGTCCGGGGAGCTGTTTTTT	CSVARESGELFF
TRBV2	-	14	-	TRBJ1-3	TGTGCCAGCAGGGGCGGGGCCTCTGGAAACACCATATATTTT	CASRGGASGNTIYF
TRBV19	-	14	-	TRBJ1-6	TGTGCCAGTAGTAGGACCCAGGGCGGCTCACCCCTCCACTTT	CASSRTQGGSPLHF
TRBV9	-	15	-	TRBJ2-3	TGTGCCAGCAGCGCCGAGACAGCCTACACAGATACGCAGTATTTT	CASSAETAYTDTQYF
TRBV6-6	-	13	-	TRBJ1-4	TGTGCCAGCAGTTATTCGCCCCTAACTAAACTGTTTTTT	CASSYSPLTKLFF
TRBV10-1	-	14	-	TRBJ2-2	TGCGCCAGCAGTCCGGGGGTGAACACCGGGGAGCTGTTTTTT	CASSPGVNTGELFF
TRBV27	TRBD1	16	-	TRBJ1-1	TGTGCCAGCAGTTACGACAGGGGCCAGTGGGGCACTGAAGCTTTCTTT	CASSYDRGQWGTEAFF
TRBV6-6	-	15	once	TRBJ2-3	TGTGCCAGCAACGACGATTGGGGGGTGACAGATACGCAGTATTTT	CASNDDWGVTDTQYF
TRBV7-2	TRBD1	13	-	TRBJ1-5	TGTGCCAGCAGCTTGCAGGGGGATCAGCCCCAGCATTTT	CASSLQGDQPQHF
TRBV30	-	13	few	TRBJ1-5	TGTGCCTGGAGGGGAGTGGGCAATCAGCCCCAGCATTTT	CAWRGVGNQPQHF
TRBV7-2	TRBD1	18	-	TRBJ2-4	TGTGCCAGCAGCCCGGGGACAGGTTCAGTTTTGGGCAAAAACATTCAGTACTTC	CASSPGTGSVLGKNIQYF
TRBV10-3	-	11	-	TRBJ1-4	TGTGCCACCAGACAGGATGAAAAACTGTTTTTT	CATRQDEKLFF
TRBV6-4	-	13	-	TRBJ2-1	TGTGCCAGCAGTCCTCGCGAGCATAATGAGCAGTTCTTC	CASSPREHNEQFF
TRBV5-1	-	15	-	TRBJ1-6	TGCGCCAGCAGCTCCGGAGATGGTGGTAATTCACCCCTCCACTTT	CASSSGDGGNSPLHF
TRBV9	-	16	-	TRBJ2-3	TGTGCCAGCAGCCGATTTGGACAGAAATACACAGATACGCAGTATTTT	CASSRFGQKYTDTQYF
TRBV10-3	TRBD1	14	-	TRBJ2-7	TGTGCCATCAGCAGGACAGGGGGGGACTACGAGCAGTACTTC	CAISRTGGDYEQYF
TRBV18	-	14	-	TRBJ1-5	TGTGCCAGCTCACCACCGTCGGGCAATCAGCCCCAGCATTTT	CASSPPSGNQPQHF
TRBV27	TRBD1	15	once	TRBJ1-1	TGTGCCAGCAGTTGGGGGACAGGGTGGGGCACTGAAGCTTTCTTT	CASSWGTGWGTEAFF
TRBV2	TRBD1	15	-	TRBJ1-5	TGTGCCAGCAGTCCCGAGGGACAGGTTAATCAGCCCCAGCATTTT	CASSPEGQVNQPQHF
TRBV19	TRBD1	16	few	TRBJ1-1	TGTGCCAGTAGTATCTGGACAGGGAAGCCAAACACTGAAGCTTTCTTT	CASSIWTGKPNTEAFF